This T cell receptor (beta chain) is drawn from a study of beta chain features in type 1 diabetes. The entirety of the isolated RNA underwent reverse transcription, so expressed TCRB transcripts were sequenced. Repertoires were generated with immunoSEQ multiplex PCR, while TCRdb's copy carries only in-frame clones and drops some. The profile shows over 150,000 clones, approximately 7.9% of them singletons. Trimming at V came to 4 bases and at J to 6 bases, leaving 7 bases not matched to a gene. Germline V lookup: CDR1 SGDLS, CDR2 YYNGEE. This CDR3 comprises 16 residues. Whole-study findings and limits: A moderate, significant TCRB CDR3 shortening appeared in type 1 diabetes across four CD4+ subsets. The VDJ junctions of type 1 diabetes patients carried fewer insertions and more deletions.

This clone was observed a handful of times. The antigen is unknown. The sequence came from a man aged 18 to 29 with type 1 diabetes. The V call is TRBV9, the J call TRBJ2-3, with 14 bases lining up with TRBD2. The sample was central memory CD4+ T cells from blood. The CDR3 sequence is CASSRGTSGSLDTQYF. DNA of the CDR3: TGTGCCAGCAGCCGAGGGACTAGCGGGAGCCTGGATACGCAGTATTTT.